Sequencing of this T cell receptor beta chain was carried out in a study of cytomegalovirus exposure and HLA in healthy donors. The overall study: Earlier results showed almost 120 million unique TCR beta sequences derived from 150 million to 200 million T cells.

Germline trimming cut 5 bases from V and 7 bases from J; bases unmatched to any gene: 12. Germline CDR1 is SGHRS and CDR2 is YFSETQ. This CDR3 has 18 residues. Healthy bone marrow donors made up the cohort. PCR used 60 Vbeta primers and 13 Jbeta primers. Repertoires were generated with immunoSEQ multiplex PCR, while TCRdb's copy carries only in-frame clones and drops some. The sample's table shows about 140,000 clones. The TCR comes from a male donor in good health and CMV-seronegative. Input material: PBMCs. The chain links TRBV5-1 to TRBJ2-1; 16 bases align to TRBD2. This chain's CDR3 is CASSPDGTSGRAENEQFF. The CDR3 DNA reads TGCGCCAGCAGTCCGGATGGGACTAGCGGGAGGGCAGAGAATGAGCAGTTCTTC.